The 21 T cell receptor beta chains below come from one sample, sequenced in a study of cytomegalovirus exposure and HLA in healthy donors. Measured with immunoSEQ multiplex PCR; TCRdb has only the in-frame clones, and not every one. The data hold under 200,000 clones, with roughly nine tenths observed a single time. The specimen was PBMCs. These receptor sequences come from a woman in her 30s in good health and CMV-seronegative.

V and J are TRBV5-1 and TRBJ1-1; D remains ambiguous. The CDR3 has 15 amino acids. Between the trimmed V and J ends, which lost 1 base and 0 bases, there was a span of 10 bases. CDR1 SGHRS and CDR2 YFSETQ come from the germline V gene. The CDR3 loop reads CASSLLSGLNTEAFF. CDR3 nucleotide sequence: TGCGCCAGCAGCTTGCTGTCAGGCTTGAACACTGAAGCTTTCTTT.

The V call is TRBV7-8, the J call TRBJ1-2, with unresolved D. The length of the CDR3 is 14 residues. V lost 5 bases, J lost 4 bases, and 14 bases lay in between. Germline V gene lookup returns CDR1 SGHVS and CDR2 FQNEAQ. The CDR3 here is CASSIGLNPYGYTF. The CDR3 DNA reads TGTGCCAGCAGCATAGGACTGAACCCCTATGGCTACACCTTC. Full variable domain (outside the CDR3, taken from reference TRBV7-8 and TRBJ1-2): GAGVSQSPRYKVAKRGQDVALRCDPISGHVSLFWYQQALGQGPEFLTYFQNEAQLDKSGLPSDRFFAERPEGSVSTLKIQRTQQEDSAVYLCASSIGLNPYGYTFGSGTRLTVV.

The chain's CDR3 is CASSLAGQIYEQYF. CDR3 sequence (DNA): TGTGCCAGCAGCTTAGCCGGACAGATCTACGAGCAGTACTTC. V gene TRBV7-6 combines with J gene TRBJ2-7, with D maybe TRBD1 (6 bases). The germline V gene encodes CDR1 SGHVS and CDR2 FNYEAQ. The CDR3 contains 14 residues. With 0 bases removed from V and 3 bases from J, the gap between germline ends came to 9 bases.

The V gene is TRBV28, the J gene TRBJ1-5; D not certain. This CDR3 has 15 amino acids. The germline CDR1 and CDR2 sequences are MDHEN and SYDVKM. V was shortened by 1 base and J by 3 bases, with 10 bases between the two germline ends. The CDR3 region is CASSLSAGPNQPQHF. CDR3 nucleotides: TGTGCCAGCAGTTTATCGGCAGGACCCAATCAGCCCCAGCATTTT.

V and J are TRBV7-2 and TRBJ2-2, with a tentative D call TRBD1 (6 bases). This CDR3 contains 13 residues. Trimming cost V 6 bases and J 5 bases, with 10 bases left between them. Germline loops: CDR1 SGHTA, CDR2 FQGNSA. The CDR3 DNA reads TGTGCCAGCAGAGCACAGGGAACCGGGGAGCTGTTTTTT. Translated: CASRAQGTGELFF. The full variable domain, in which reference TRBV7-2 and TRBJ2-2 provide the parts outside the CDR3, is GAGVSQSPSNKVTEKGKDVELRCDPISGHTALYWYRQSLGQGLEFLIYFQGNSAPDKSGLPSDRFSAERTGGSVSTLTIQRTQQEDSAVYLCASRAQGTGELFFGEGSRLTVL.

The J gene is TRBJ2-7, the V gene TRBV5-1; D is unclear. Trimming took 0 bases from V and 0 from J, leaving 13 bases between them. Germline CDR1 reads SGHRS; CDR2 reads YFSETQ. The CDR3 contains 16 residues. The CDR3 DNA sequence: TGCGCCAGCAGCTTGGACGCGACAAGATCCTCCTACGAGCAGTACTTC. Translation gives CASSLDATRSSYEQYF.

The chain joins TRBV2 to TRBJ2-2, with 7 bases aligning to TRBD1. With V trimmed by 5 bases and J by 6 bases, 12 bases remained unmatched. This CDR3 is built from 16 residues. CDR1 is SNHLY, CDR2 FYNNEI, per germline. The CDR3 coding sequence is TGTGCCAGCAGTAACATAGACAGGGTAGGGGCCGGGGAGCTGTTTTTT. It is translated as CASSNIDRVGAGELFF.

The CDR3 loop is CASSETGADQPQHF. CDR3 in DNA: TGTGCCAGCAGTGAGACAGGGGCGGATCAGCCCCAGCATTTT. The chain employs TRBV6-1 and TRBJ1-5; 8 nucleotides match TRBD1. Looked up from germline, CDR1 is MNHNS and CDR2 is SASEGT. Germline trimming cut 3 bases from V and 5 bases from J; bases unmatched to any gene: 3. The CDR3 length is 14 residues.

The CDR3 sequence is CASSLAPQETQYF. The CDR3 DNA reads TGTGCCAGCAGCTTAGCGCCCCAAGAGACCCAGTACTTC. The J gene is TRBJ2-5, the V gene TRBV7-6; D remains ambiguous. Germline V gene data show CDR1 as SGHVS and CDR2 as FNYEAQ. The length of the CDR3 is 13 residues. V lost 0 bases and J 1 base, leaving 3 bases between the germline ends.

The chain recombines TRBV11-2 with TRBJ2-7, with TRBD1 identical over 7 bases. The V segment lost 5 bases and the J segment 4 bases; nucleotides outside the gene matches: 8. CDR3 length equals 14 residues. Germline lookup yields CDR1 SGHAT and CDR2 FQNNGV. The CDR3: CASSPVTGRYEQYF. Here the CDR3 DNA reads TGTGCCAGCAGCCCAGTGACAGGGCGGTACGAGCAGTACTTC. Full variable domain (missing parts from reference TRBV11-2 and TRBJ2-7): EAGVAQSPRYKIIEKRQSVAFWCNPISGHATLYWYQQILGQGPKLLIQFQNNGVVDDSQLPKDRFSAERLKGVDSTLKIQPAKLEDSAVYLCASSPVTGRYEQYFGPGTRLTVT.

The chain joins TRBV13 to TRBJ1-2, with D maybe TRBD1 (5 bases). The CDR3 is 15 amino acids. V was shortened by 5 bases and J by 4 bases, with 17 bases between the two germline ends. CDR1 and CDR2 from the germline V gene are PRHDT and FYEKMQ (reference sequence). The CDR3 here is CASSGGDALRYGYTF. CDR3 coding DNA: TGTGCCAGCAGCGGGGGGGATGCCCTTCGCTATGGCTACACCTTC. Supplemented by reference TRBV13 and TRBJ1-2, the full variable domain reads AAGVIQSPRHLIKEKRETATLKCYPIPRHDTVYWYQQGPGQDPQFLISFYEKMQSDKGSIPDRFSAQQFSDYHSELNMSSLELGDSALYFCASSGGDALRYGYTFGSGTRLTVV.

The chain joins TRBV28 to TRBJ1-5; 7 nucleotides align to TRBD1. Germline V gives CDR1 MDHEN, CDR2 SYDVKM. The junction had 8 bases not matched to a gene; V was cut back by 6 bases and J by 0 bases. This CDR3 spans 16 amino acids. The CDR3 bases are TGTGCCAGCAGGCAGGGGGGGGGATTTAGCAATCAGCCCCAGCATTTT. It yields the protein CASRQGGGFSNQPQHF.

The genes are TRBV11-2 and TRBJ2-3; no definite D call. The CDR3 extends over 14 amino acids. CDR1 is SGHAT, CDR2 FQNNGV, per germline. Trimming pared 1 base from V and 0 bases from J, leaving 5 bases between. The chain's CDR3 is CASSLGASTDTQYF. The DNA of the CDR3 is TGTGCCAGCAGCTTAGGCGCTAGCACAGATACGCAGTATTTT. Full variable domain (rest looked up from reference TRBV11-2 and TRBJ2-3): EAGVAQSPRYKIIEKRQSVAFWCNPISGHATLYWYQQILGQGPKLLIQFQNNGVVDDSQLPKDRFSAERLKGVDSTLKIQPAKLEDSAVYLCASSLGASTDTQYFGPGTRLTVL.

The genes are TRBV18 and TRBJ2-3; TRBD2 matches 12 bases. CDR1 is KGHSH, CDR2 LQKENI, per germline. The CDR3 loop spans 14 amino acids. The trim removed 2 bases at V and 8 bases at J, leaving 2 bases unmatched. The CDR3 loop is CASSPETSGGTQYF. The CDR3 bases are TGTGCCAGCTCACCAGAGACTAGCGGGGGTACGCAGTATTTT.

This chain links TRBV7-9 with TRBJ2-7; D gene unclear. V was cut by 2 bases and J by 3 bases, with 8 bases left in between. Per the germline V gene, CDR1 is SEHNR and CDR2 is FQNEAQ (reference sequence). The CDR3 runs 13 residues. The CDR3 here is CASSLLESYEQYF. The CDR3 region has the DNA TGTGCCAGCAGCTTACTTGAGAGCTACGAGCAGTACTTC.

The V gene is TRBV29-1, the J gene TRBJ2-2; TRBD2 is a possible D gene (5 bases). The germline CDR1 and CDR2 sequences are SQVTM and ANQGSEA. V was shortened by 6 bases and J by 4 bases, with 12 bases between the two germline ends. The length of the CDR3 is 13 residues. The CDR3 DNA follows: TGCAGCGTCGGGCTAGCAAGCACCGGGGAGCTGTTTTTT. Residues: CSVGLASTGELFF.

The genes are TRBV7-6 and TRBJ2-1; D ambiguous. CDR3 length: 16 residues. Germline V gives CDR1 SGHVS, CDR2 FNYEAQ. Trimming shortened V by 1 base and J by 0 bases, and 10 bases separated the two germline ends. The DNA of the CDR3 is TGTGCCAGCAGCTTAGACGCCCGAGTCTCCTACAATGAGCAGTTCTTC. Residues: CASSLDARVSYNEQFF. Using reference TRBV7-6 and TRBJ2-1 for the parts outside the CDR3, the full variable domain is GAGVSQSPRYKVTKRGQDVALRCDPISGHVSLYWYRQALGQGPEFLTYFNYEAQQDKSGLPNDRFSAERPEGSISTLTIQRTEQRDSAMYRCASSLDARVSYNEQFFGPGTRLTVL.

The genes are TRBV5-1 and TRBJ2-1, with TRBD2 identical over 14 bases. From germline, CDR1 is SGHRS and CDR2 YFSETQ. Losses at the gene ends were 0 bases for V and 8 bases for J; bases not matched to a gene: 4. The CDR3 is 16 amino acids. CDR3 bases: TGCGCCAGCAGCTTGGCGGGACTAGCGGGAGTCGATGAGCAGTTCTTC. This encodes CASSLAGLAGVDEQFF.

The rearrangement uses TRBV29-1 and TRBJ2-6; D unclear. Trimming removed 5 bases from V and 0 bases from J, with 2 bases in between. This CDR3 is 12 amino acids long. CDR1 is SQVTM, CDR2 ANQGSEA, per germline. The CDR3 coding sequence is TGCAGCGTTCTCTCTGGGGCCAACGTCCTGACTTTC. It specifies CSVLSGANVLTF.

This clone appeared a single time. The chain employs TRBV29-1 and TRBJ1-5; 12 nucleotides agree with TRBD1. The CDR3 contains 17 residues. In germline, CDR1 is SQVTM, CDR2 ANQGSEA. V was clipped by 5 bases and J by 1 base; unmatched bases: 9. CDR3 protein: CSVLERGQGASNQPQHF. The CDR3 coding sequence is TGCAGCGTTCTTGAGAGGGGACAGGGGGCAAGCAATCAGCCCCAGCATTTT.

The J gene is TRBJ2-5, the V gene TRBV28; D is unclear. V was clipped by 6 bases and J by 1 base, with 21 bases between them. The germline V gene encodes CDR1 MDHEN and CDR2 SYDVKM. The CDR3 is 17 residues long. The CDR3 loop is CASSGFRAQQSQETQYF. CDR3 DNA: TGTGCCAGCAGCGGGTTCCGAGCACAGCAATCCCAAGAGACCCAGTACTTC.